These T cell receptor beta chains were read from a single sample in a study of chemoradiotherapy in HPV16-positive cancers. The table came from immunoSEQ multiplex PCR; TCRdb's copy has only in-frame clones and leaves some out. The data hold about 53,000 clones, with roughly nine tenths observed a single time. The sample consisted of blood, taken from a patient who underwent chemoradiotherapy. Source of these receptors: a human donor with HPV-associated anogenital cancer. Both conserved end residues are part of each CDR3. D genes are given only for firm matches. Some rows mark clone size as missing; the rest say once, few, many or name a class of expanded clone.

d_call: TRBD1
v_call: TRBV6-1
clone_size: -
j_call: TRBJ2-7
cdr3_nt: TGTGCCAGCAGTGAAAGGACAGGGGGCGTCTACGAGCAGTACTTC
cdr3_aa: CASSERTGGVYEQYF

d_call: TRBD1
v_call: TRBV5-1
clone_size: -
j_call: TRBJ2-7
cdr3_nt: TGCGCCAGCAGCTTGAGAAGGACAGGTTCGGGGCCCTACGAGCAGTACTTC
cdr3_aa: CASSLRRTGSGPYEQYF

d_call: TRBD1
v_call: TRBV19
clone_size: -
j_call: TRBJ1-1
cdr3_nt: TGTGCCAGTATCAGAGGACAGGGAGGAGCTGAAGCTTTCTTT
cdr3_aa: CASIRGQGGAEAFF

d_call: -
v_call: TRBV19
clone_size: -
j_call: TRBJ1-2
cdr3_nt: TGTGCCAGTCGCTTCGGGGCAGGGAGTGGCTACACCTTC
cdr3_aa: CASRFGAGSGYTF

d_call: -
v_call: TRBV6-5
clone_size: -
j_call: TRBJ1-2
cdr3_nt: TGTGCCAGCAGTTACTCGAGCGGGCCTAACTATGGCTACACCTTC
cdr3_aa: CASSYSSGPNYGYTF

d_call: TRBD2
v_call: TRBV7-6
clone_size: -
j_call: TRBJ2-5
cdr3_nt: TGTGCCAGCAGCTTAGCGAAAAGGGCTAGCGGACAAGAGACCCAGTACTTC
cdr3_aa: CASSLAKRASGQETQYF

d_call: TRBD1
v_call: TRBV5-6
clone_size: -
j_call: TRBJ1-2
cdr3_nt: TGTGCCAGCAGCCAAGACAGGGGGCTCGGCTACACCTTC
cdr3_aa: CASSQDRGLGYTF

d_call: -
v_call: TRBV7-5
clone_size: -
j_call: TRBJ1-3
cdr3_nt: TGTGTCAGATCCCGAGCAGCATATGGCGGTATGGGCGGCTTATCCTCTGGAAACACCATATATTTT
cdr3_aa: CVRSRAAYGGMGGLSSGNTIYF

d_call: -
v_call: TRBV6-5
clone_size: -
j_call: TRBJ1-5
cdr3_nt: TGTGCCAGCAGCCCCACGGCGGGGGCCGGTCAGCCCCAGCATTTT
cdr3_aa: CASSPTAGAGQPQHF

d_call: -
v_call: TRBV6-6
clone_size: -
j_call: TRBJ1-6
cdr3_nt: TGTGCCAGCAGTTACCATTCACCCCTCCACTTT
cdr3_aa: CASSYHSPLHF

d_call: -
v_call: TRBV4-3
clone_size: -
j_call: TRBJ2-5
cdr3_nt: TGCGCCAGCAGCCAAGGGGCTACAGGACAAGAGACCCAGTACTTC
cdr3_aa: CASSQGATGQETQYF

d_call: TRBD2
v_call: TRBV19
clone_size: -
j_call: TRBJ2-1
cdr3_nt: TGTGCCAGTAACGAGGGTGCTAGCGGGTGGTACAATGAGCAGTTCTTC
cdr3_aa: CASNEGASGWYNEQFF

d_call: -
v_call: TRBV9
clone_size: -
j_call: TRBJ1-4
cdr3_nt: TGTGCCAGCAGCTCATCCGACAGGCCCTTCACCTCGGAAAAACTGTTTTTT
cdr3_aa: CASSSSDRPFTSEKLFF

d_call: -
v_call: TRBV7-2
clone_size: -
j_call: TRBJ1-3
cdr3_nt: TGTGCCAGCAGCAGTCGCGCGAACTCTGGAAACACCATATATTTT
cdr3_aa: CASSSRANSGNTIYF

d_call: TRBD1
v_call: TRBV4-2
clone_size: -
j_call: TRBJ1-1
cdr3_nt: TGTGCCAGCAGCCCTGGGACAGGGGGCTGGGTAAGTGAAGCTTTCTTT
cdr3_aa: CASSPGTGGWVSEAFF

d_call: -
v_call: TRBV5-4
clone_size: -
j_call: TRBJ2-3
cdr3_nt: TGTGCCAGCAGCTTGGGCGGCGGCTCCACAGATACGCAGTATTTT
cdr3_aa: CASSLGGGSTDTQYF

d_call: -
v_call: TRBV7-2
clone_size: -
j_call: TRBJ2-3
cdr3_nt: TGTGCCAGCAGCCTATCAGGGCCCGGCGGCACAGATACGCAGTATTTT
cdr3_aa: CASSLSGPGGTDTQYF

d_call: TRBD2
v_call: TRBV7-9
clone_size: -
j_call: TRBJ2-1
cdr3_nt: TGTGCCAGCAGCCCAGAGTGGACTAGCTTCGATGAGCAGTTCTTC
cdr3_aa: CASSPEWTSFDEQFF

d_call: -
v_call: TRBV7-3
clone_size: once
j_call: TRBJ2-3
cdr3_nt: TGTGCCAGCAGCCCGCACAGGGAGAGGACAGATACGCAGTATTTT
cdr3_aa: CASSPHRERTDTQYF

d_call: TRBD2
v_call: TRBV5-1
clone_size: -
j_call: TRBJ2-5
cdr3_nt: TGCGCCAGCAGCTTGGGGGTAGCGGGAGACTCGGGCCAAGAGACCCAGTACTTC
cdr3_aa: CASSLGVAGDSGQETQYF